These 7 T cell receptor beta chains came from one sample sequenced in a study of cytomegalovirus exposure and HLA in healthy donors. The PCR had 60 Vbeta and 13 Jbeta primers. Sequencing used immunoSEQ multiplex PCR; TCRdb keeps in-frame clones, though not all of them. The sample shows more than 200,000 clones, roughly 85% of them seen only once. Sequenced input: PBMCs. The receptors here all came from a male donor in good health and CMV-seronegative.

V and J are TRBV5-8 and TRBJ1-2, with TRBD1 matching over 7 bases. Looked up from germline, CDR1 is SGHTS and CDR2 is YDEGEE. The CDR3 totals 12 residues. Trimming at V came to 4 bases and at J to 6 bases, leaving 3 bases not matched to a gene. The DNA for the CDR3 is TGTGCCAGCAGCGACAGGGCCCATGGCTACACCTTC. Translated: CASSDRAHGYTF.

The chain uses TRBV6-5 and TRBJ1-4; 7 bases are a match to TRBD1. Germline values: CDR1 MNHEY, CDR2 SVGAGI. CDR3 size: 14 residues. Germline trimming cut 6 bases from V and 4 bases from J; bases unmatched to any gene: 5. The CDR3 region is CASRPQGGNEKLFF. The DNA of the CDR3 is TGTGCCAGCAGACCCCAGGGGGGTAATGAAAAACTGTTTTTT.

The rearrangement uses TRBV28 and TRBJ1-1; D not certain. The CDR3 length is 15 residues. Germline V gene sequence: CDR1 MDHEN, CDR2 SYDVKM. V lost 2 bases to trimming and J lost 1 base, with 11 bases between them. CDR3 sequence: CASSLPRGPNTEAFF. CDR3 sequence (DNA): TGTGCCAGCAGTTTACCCCGTGGGCCGAACACTGAAGCTTTCTTT.

The CDR3 protein is CASSPRRTGSYEQYF. The CDR3 nucleotides read TGTGCCAGCAGCCCTAGGCGGACAGGTTCCTACGAGCAGTACTTC. This chain uses TRBV7-2 with TRBJ2-7, with 7 bases lining up with TRBD1. CDR1 is SGHTA, CDR2 FQGNSA, per germline. The CDR3 has 15 amino acids. The ends lost 5 bases at V and 1 base at J; junction bases unmatched: 8.

This chain links TRBV10-1 with TRBJ1-2; D might be TRBD1 (6 bases). CDR3 length equals 16 residues. Germline-derived CDR1 and CDR2 are WNHNN and SYGVQD (reference sequence). V lost 4 bases to trimming and J lost 0 bases, with 15 bases between them. DNA of the CDR3: TGCGCCAGCAGTGGGACAGACCTACGTGCTAACTATGGCTACACCTTC. This codes for CASSGTDLRANYGYTF.

The rearrangement uses TRBV14 and TRBJ2-3, with TRBD2 matching 7 bases. Trimming cost V 7 bases and J 7 bases; bases outside gene matches: 5. The CDR3 extends over 12 amino acids. Germline V gives CDR1 SGHDN, CDR2 FVKESK. The CDR3 sequence is CASNPGGNTQYF. DNA of the CDR3: TGTGCCAGCAACCCCGGGGGGAATACGCAGTATTTT.

The chain links TRBV29-1 to TRBJ2-1, with TRBD2 matching over 8 bases. Trimming took 8 bases from V and 6 from J; bases not matched to a gene: 9. CDR3 length equals 13 residues. The germline V gene has CDR1 SQVTM and CDR2 ANQGSEA. The CDR3 spells CSLSGSNPNEQFF. The CDR3 coding sequence is TGCAGCTTGAGCGGGAGTAATCCCAATGAGCAGTTCTTC.